The clone carrying this T cell receptor beta chain was recorded a few times. This record belongs to a study of T-cell reconstitution after alpha-beta-depleted transplantation in children. During its preparation, the TCRbeta library received unique molecular identifiers. TCRdb recomputed calls from the PCR reads with MiXCR, one row per CDR3 protein. The sample yields about 640,000 distinct CDR3 sequences, approximately 16% seen once. The V end was cut by 6 bases, the J end by 1 base, with 12 bases between. This CDR3 is built from 14 residues. The V gene's germline CDR1 is SEHNR and CDR2 FQNEAQ (reference sequence).

The rearrangement links TRBV7-9 to TRBJ1-1; a possible D gene is TRBD1 (6 bases). The sequence was collected from a human donor who donated a stem cell graft to a child with acute myeloid leukemia. The sequenced sample was PBMCs from the stem cell graft donor, obtained from the stem cell graft. CDR3 coding DNA: TGTGCCAGCAGGCCCGGACAGCAGAACACTGAAGCTTTCTTT. It specifies CASRPGQQNTEAFF.